These 28 T cell receptor beta chains share one sample of origin, sequenced in a study of shared clonotypes between healthy human individuals. TCRdb keeps only in-frame clones here, not all; method: immunoSEQ multiplex PCR. The table lists about 670,000 clones, 60% to 80% of them singletons. The sample was memory CD4+ T cells sorted from blood. Subset of the sample: CD45RA-negative fraction. The source is a woman in her 30s in good health.

J is TRBJ2-3 and V is TRBV5-8; TRBD1 matches at 11 bases. The CDR3 runs 15 residues. Germline V gives CDR1 SGHTS, CDR2 YDEGEE. V lost 4 bases to trimming and J lost 2 bases; unmatched junction nucleotides: 3. This CDR3 reads CASSRGQGATDTQYF. The CDR3 nucleotides are TGTGCCAGCAGCAGAGGACAGGGGGCCACAGATACGCAGTATTTT.

The chain uses TRBV19 and TRBJ1-1; no definite D call. Germline V gives CDR1 LNHDA, CDR2 SQIVND (reference sequence). The V gene lost 6 bases and the J gene lost 1 base, with 12 bases spanning the gap. This CDR3 spans 14 amino acids. DNA of the CDR3: TGTGCCAGTAGCGCTCAACCTACGAACACTGAAGCTTTCTTT. Amino acid sequence: CASSAQPTNTEAFF.

The chain couples TRBV5-1 to TRBJ2-1; 11 nucleotides align to TRBD2. The V segment lost 0 bases and the J segment 2 bases; nucleotides outside the gene matches: 1. This CDR3 is built from 16 residues. The germline CDR1 and CDR2 sequences are SGHRS and YFSETQ. The CDR3 is CASSLALAGAYNEQFF. DNA of the CDR3: TGCGCCAGCAGCTTGGCACTAGCGGGAGCCTACAATGAGCAGTTCTTC.

The chain combines TRBV6-6 with TRBJ1-1; the D is unclear. Germline values: CDR1 MNHNY, CDR2 SVGAGI (reference sequence). CDR3 size: 15 residues. Trimming removed 0 bases at V and 6 bases at J, with 14 bases between. CDR3 residues: CASSYSTLPGAEAFF. The CDR3 bases are TGTGCCAGCAGTTACTCGACTCTGCCTGGGGCTGAAGCTTTCTTT.

This clone appeared a few times. The genes are TRBV28 and TRBJ2-1, with 12 positions matching TRBD2. Germline-derived CDR1 and CDR2 are MDHEN and SYDVKM. V lost 7 bases to trimming and J lost 9 bases; unmatched junction nucleotides: 10. The CDR3 is 15 amino acids. CDR3 sequence (DNA): TGTGCCAGCACCCCAGGACTAGCGGGATTGAGTGAGCAGTTCTTC. Translated, it gives CASTPGLAGLSEQFF.

This clone was found a few times. The chain recombines TRBV4-1 with TRBJ2-4; D gene uncertain. Germline assignment: CDR1 MGHRA and CDR2 YSYEKL. CDR3 size: 16 residues. With 0 bases removed from V and 6 bases from J, the gap between germline ends came to 15 bases. For the CDR3, the DNA is TGCGCCAGCAGCCAAGATACGGCCCGTGGGATAAACATTCAGTACTTC. Translating it yields CASSQDTARGINIQYF.

The chain employs TRBV19 and TRBJ2-4; the D is unclear. CDR3 size: 14 residues. Germline values: CDR1 LNHDA, CDR2 SQIVND (reference sequence). Trimming took 3 bases from V and 6 from J, leaving 12 bases between them. The CDR3 bases are TGTGCCAGTAGTATTCGAATCGCCCCAAACATTCAGTACTTC. It specifies CASSIRIAPNIQYF.

This chain connects TRBV6-5 to TRBJ2-3; 11 bases map to TRBD2. The CDR3 covers 15 residues. Looked up from germline, CDR1 is MNHEY and CDR2 is SVGAGI. The trim removed 6 bases at V and 7 bases at J, leaving 9 bases unmatched. The CDR3 region is CASRVLAGVMHTQYF. The CDR3 bases are TGTGCCAGCAGAGTACTAGCGGGAGTAATGCATACGCAGTATTTT.

Concerning this clone: A far larger clone is just one base off, so this is likely a read error. Other DNA sequences in the sample encode the same CDR3. The chain is built from TRBV9 and TRBJ1-2; D is unclear. CDR1 is SGDLS and CDR2 is YYNGEE in the germline V gene. The CDR3 length is 14 residues. The CDR3 coding sequence is TGTGCCAGCAGCGTAGGATCAGAGAACTATGGCTACACCTTT. Its translation is CASSVGSENYGYTF.

The J gene is TRBJ2-3, the V gene TRBV5-1; D gene uncertain. Per germline, CDR1 SGHRS and CDR2 YFSETQ. The length of the CDR3 is 15 residues. V lost 2 bases to trimming and J lost 3 bases, with 13 bases between them. The CDR3 nucleotides read TGCGCCAGCAGCTTATTAGCCTCGGTTACAGATACGCAGTATTTT. It encodes CASSLLASVTDTQYF.

This clone has only a few counts. This chain links TRBV6-6 with TRBJ2-7, with TRBD2 matching over 8 bases. V lost 6 bases, J lost 2 bases, and 9 bases stayed unmatched. This CDR3 has 15 amino acids. Per germline, CDR1 MNHNY and CDR2 SVGAGI (reference sequence). The CDR3 DNA reads as TGTGCCAGCAGCGAGACTAGCGAGGCAACCTACGAGCAGTACTTC. Its translation is CASSETSEATYEQYF.

The gene calls are TRBV19 and TRBJ2-5, with TRBD2 identical over 7 bases. Trimming at V came to 0 bases and at J to 5 bases, leaving 9 bases not matched to a gene. CDR3 length: 16 residues. Germline values: CDR1 LNHDA, CDR2 SQIVND (reference sequence). The CDR3 is CASSIDTAGALETQYF. The CDR3 nucleotides are TGTGCCAGTAGTATAGATACGGCGGGAGCTCTTGAGACCCAGTACTTC. Variable domain in full (rest from reference TRBV19 and TRBJ2-5): DGGITQSPKYLFRKEGQNVTLSCEQNLNHDAMYWYRQDPGQGLRLIYYSQIVNDFQKGDIAEGYSVSREKKESFPLTVTSAQKNPTAFYLCASSIDTAGALETQYFGPGTRLLVL.

This clone was detected only once. The rearrangement joins TRBV11-2 to TRBJ2-5; D is perhaps TRBD2 (5 bases). This CDR3 has 13 amino acids. The V gene's germline CDR1 is SGHAT and CDR2 FQNNGV. Trimming took off 8 bases at V and 2 bases at J, with 12 bases between the two ends. CDR3 in DNA: TGTGCCAGCGCCGGGATTTCACAAGAGACCCAGTACTTC. Translated: CASAGISQETQYF.

The chain combines TRBV7-9 with TRBJ2-1, with D possibly being TRBD2 (6 bases). V lost 5 bases to trimming and J lost 9 bases, with 20 bases between them. The germline V gene encodes CDR1 SEHNR and CDR2 FQNEAQ (reference sequence). The CDR3 runs 15 residues. CDR3 sequence reads: CASSIGSQARTEQFF. The CDR3 nucleotides are TGTGCCAGCAGCATCGGGAGCCAAGCAAGGACTGAGCAGTTCTTC.

This clone has only a few counts. The genes are TRBV28 and TRBJ1-1; D gene ambiguous. The CDR3 is 11 amino acids. The germline V and J ends were trimmed by 6 bases and 7 bases, with 9 bases remaining between them. Germline-derived CDR1 and CDR2 are MDHEN and SYDVKM. The CDR3 DNA reads TGTGCCAGCAGGTCCCTAGGTGAAGCTTTCTTT. Its translation is CASRSLGEAFF.

The chain joins TRBV19 to TRBJ2-2; 10 positions agree with TRBD2. Unmatched junction bases numbered 5, after V lost 7 bases and J lost 3 bases. This CDR3 contains 15 residues. CDR1 and CDR2 (germline): LNHDA, SQIVND (reference sequence). The CDR3 spells CASKAGGPDTGELFF. The CDR3 nucleotides are TGTGCCAGTAAAGCGGGAGGGCCCGACACCGGGGAGCTGTTTTTT. The complete variable domain, with remaining parts taken from reference TRBV19 and TRBJ2-2, reads DGGITQSPKYLFRKEGQNVTLSCEQNLNHDAMYWYRQDPGQGLRLIYYSQIVNDFQKGDIAEGYSVSREKKESFPLTVTSAQKNPTAFYLCASKAGGPDTGELFFGEGSRLTVL.

The rearrangement joins TRBV20-1 to TRBJ2-5; 8 bases agree with TRBD2. The DNA end favors TRBJ2-7, so the J call may be wrong. The CDR3 has 11 amino acids. Germline V gene sequence: CDR1 DFQATT, CDR2 SNEGSKA (reference sequence). CDR3 sequence: CSAAGGNEQYF. The DNA for the CDR3 is TGCAGTGCTGCGGGGGGAAACGAGCAGTACTTC.

The chain joins TRBV9 to TRBJ2-4, with 11 nucleotides matching TRBD2. CDR1 and CDR2 from the germline V gene are SGDLS and YYNGEE. The CDR3 runs to 20 residues. The junction had 11 bases not matched to a gene; V was cut back by 0 bases and J by 0 bases. The CDR3 nucleotides are TGTGCCAGCAGCGTAGGGACTCCGGGACTAGCGGAGTTAGCCAAAAACATTCAGTACTTC. It is translated as CASSVGTPGLAELAKNIQYF.

Regarding this clone: This CDR3 is also generated by other DNA sequences in the sample. This chain uses TRBV28 with TRBJ2-3, with 7 bases identical to TRBD2. Germline V gives CDR1 MDHEN, CDR2 SYDVKM. After removal of 6 bases from V and 0 bases from J, the junction contained 6 bases not matched to a gene. This CDR3 has 15 amino acids. The CDR3 sequence: CASSSPGLSTDTQYF. DNA for the CDR3: TGTGCCAGCAGCTCCCCGGGACTAAGCACAGATACGCAGTATTTT.

A word on this clone: The sample carries other DNA sequences with the same CDR3. The chain's CDR3 is CASSLSETQYF. The CDR3, as DNA: TGCGCCAGCAGCTTGAGCGAGACCCAGTACTTC. This chain connects TRBV5-1 to TRBJ2-5; D gene unclear. CDR1 and CDR2 from the germline V gene are SGHRS and YFSETQ. The CDR3 covers 11 residues. The ends were cut back, 1 base at V and 5 bases at J, with 3 bases in the middle.

The CDR3 region has the DNA TGCAGCGTTGTTCAGCGGGATTGGGACAATGAGCAGTTCTTC. Translating gives CSVVQRDWDNEQFF. The genes are TRBV29-1 and TRBJ2-1, with 7 nucleotides matching TRBD2. CDR1 and CDR2 from the germline V gene are SQVTM and ANQGSEA. The junction had 8 bases not matched to a gene; V was cut back by 4 bases and J by 5 bases. The CDR3 sequence is 14 residues long.

V gene TRBV18 combines with J gene TRBJ2-7; a weak D match, TRBD2 (5 bases). The germline V gene has CDR1 KGHSH and CDR2 LQKENI. Trimming removed 3 bases at V and 2 bases at J, with 14 bases between. The CDR3 is 15 residues long. The CDR3 nucleotides are TGTGCCAGCTCACCTGGGAGCGGTGCTCCCTACGAGCAGTACTTC. As protein: CASSPGSGAPYEQYF.

This chain uses TRBV19 with TRBJ1-5; maybe TRBD1 (5 bases). CDR3 length: 12 amino acids. The V and J ends lost 4 bases and 9 bases respectively, with 10 bases between them. Germline V gene lookup returns CDR1 LNHDA and CDR2 SQIVND (reference sequence). The CDR3 DNA reads TGTGCCAGTAGTACGACAGTGCCGCCCCAGCATTTT. Its protein product is CASSTTVPPQHF. The full variable domain, in which reference TRBV19 and TRBJ1-5 provide the parts outside the CDR3, is DGGITQSPKYLFRKEGQNVTLSCEQNLNHDAMYWYRQDPGQGLRLIYYSQIVNDFQKGDIAEGYSVSREKKESFPLTVTSAQKNPTAFYLCASSTTVPPQHFGDGTRLSIL.

The chain links TRBV11-2 to TRBJ2-7, with D unresolved. V shed 0 bases and J shed 2 bases, with 11 bases lying between them. This CDR3 comprises 15 residues. The germline V gene has CDR1 SGHAT and CDR2 FQNNGV. This CDR3 is CASSLDRSKAYEQYF. The CDR3 DNA sequence: TGTGCCAGCAGCTTAGATCGTTCCAAAGCCTACGAGCAGTACTTC.

The V and J genes are TRBV10-3 and TRBJ2-7; D may be TRBD1 (6 bases). CDR1 ENHRY and CDR2 SYGVKD come from the germline V gene. Trimming left V 0 bases short and J 3 bases short, with 9 bases between. The CDR3 has 14 amino acids. CDR3 loop: CAISESGTLYEQYF. CDR3 nucleotides: TGTGCCATCAGTGAGTCGGGGACACTCTACGAGCAGTACTTC.

As concerns this clone: The identical CDR3 is also encoded by other nucleotide sequences in the sample. The genes are TRBV6-4 and TRBJ1-1, with 7 bases lining up with TRBD1. Unmatched junction bases numbered 3, after V lost 3 bases and J lost 5 bases. Germline V gene data show CDR1 as MRHNA and CDR2 as SNTAGT. The CDR3 has 13 residues. The CDR3 coding sequence is TGTGCCAGCAGTGAGCAGGGGGATACTGAAGCTTTCTTT. As protein: CASSEQGDTEAFF.

The rearrangement links TRBV25-1 to TRBJ2-3; 10 nucleotides match TRBD2. V was pared by 2 bases and J by 4 bases, with 6 bases of the junction left unmatched. Germline values: CDR1 MGHDK, CDR2 SYGVNS. This CDR3 is built from 16 residues. The CDR3 reads CASSETGLARADTQYF. The CDR3 DNA reads as TGTGCCAGCAGTGAAACGGGACTAGCGCGAGCAGATACGCAGTATTTT.

The chain carries TRBV10-2 and TRBJ1-3; 7 bases are shared with TRBD1. CDR1 and CDR2 from the germline V gene are WSHSY and SAAADI. Trimming removed 8 bases from V and 0 bases from J; junction bases left unmatched: 7. This CDR3 is 15 amino acids long. Written as DNA, the CDR3 is TGCGCCAGCTCCGGACAGGCTAACTCTGGAAACACCATATATTTT. Translated, it gives CASSGQANSGNTIYF.